The rows below give T cell receptor beta chains drawn from one sample of a study of technical replicates of blood from several donors. TCRdb keeps only in-frame clones here, not all; method: immunoSEQ multiplex PCR. The repertoire holds under 70,000 clones, with approximately 89% as singletons. The sample consisted of PBMCs. The receptors originated from a human donor in good health. Some clones in this sample may be carry-over from other donors' samples. Both conserved end residues are part of each CDR3. Each record gives: J gene, clone size, V gene, D gene, CDR3 protein, CDR3 DNA. D genes are given only for firm matches. The size of a clone is reported for some rows only, either as once, few or many, or as a class for expanded clones.

TRBJ2-2 | NA | TRBV5-4 | TRBD1 | CASSSRQGVTGELFF | TGTGCCAGCAGCTCCAGACAGGGGGTTACCGGGGAGCTGTTTTTT
TRBJ2-6 | once | TRBV7-6 | NA | CASSLEGTSSGANVLTF | TGTGCCAGCAGCTTGGAGGGCACAAGCTCGGGGGCCAACGTCCTGACTTTC
TRBJ2-1 | NA | TRBV2 | TRBD2 | CASSGVLAGYNEQFF | TGTGCCAGCAGTGGGGTCTTAGCGGGGTACAATGAGCAGTTCTTC
TRBJ2-5 | once | TRBV7-8 | TRBD2 | CASRPPWSGRWETQYF | TGTGCCAGCCGGCCCCCTTGGAGCGGGAGATGGGAGACCCAGTACTTC
TRBJ1-6 | NA | TRBV27 | NA | CASSAGALPLHF | TGTGCCAGCAGTGCGGGTGCTCTTCCCCTCCACTTT
TRBJ1-1 | NA | TRBV5-1 | NA | CASSIFNRDGAEAFF | TGCGCCAGCAGCATTTTCAACAGGGATGGGGCTGAAGCTTTCTTT
TRBJ1-2 | NA | TRBV20-1 | NA | CSAIDRRGYTF | TGCAGTGCTATCGACAGGAGGGGCTACACCTTC
TRBJ1-3 | NA | TRBV7-2 | TRBD1 | CASSPDRVGNTIYF | TGTGCCAGCAGCCCCGACAGGGTGGGAAACACCATATATTTT
TRBJ2-3 | NA | TRBV30 | TRBD2 | CAHGSGSASDTQYF | TGTGCCCACGGTAGCGGGAGCGCTTCAGATACGCAGTATTTT
TRBJ1-6 | once | TRBV7-6 | TRBD1 | CASSPGQGYSYSYNSPLHF | TGTGCCAGCAGCCCGGGACAGGGATATTCCTACTCCTATAATTCACCCCTCCACTTT
TRBJ1-6 | NA | TRBV7-9 | NA | CASSRSTGSYNSPLHF | TGTGCCAGCAGCCGATCAACAGGGAGCTACAATTCACCCCTCCACTTT
TRBJ2-7 | NA | TRBV11-2 | NA | CASSLDPGLYEQYF | TGTGCCAGCAGCTTAGATCCGGGACTCTACGAGCAGTACTTC
TRBJ2-3 | NA | TRBV9 | NA | CASSVSPQRVTDTQYF | TGTGCCAGCAGCGTATCCCCCCAACGGGTCACAGATACGCAGTATTTT
TRBJ2-7 | NA | TRBV6-5 | TRBD2 | CASNSGTSVDEQYF | TGTGCCAGCAACTCCGGGACTAGCGTCGACGAGCAGTACTTC
TRBJ2-1 | few | TRBV6-5 | NA | CASSYSGQGNNEQFF | TGTGCCAGCAGTTACTCGGGGCAGGGGAACAATGAGCAGTTCTTC
TRBJ2-5 | NA | TRBV7-2 | NA | CASSLLQETQYF | TGTGCCAGCAGCCTATTACAAGAGACCCAGTACTTC
TRBJ1-2 | NA | TRBV7-2 | NA | CASSFRAVGYTF | TGTGCCAGCAGCTTTAGAGCCGTTGGCTACACCTTC
TRBJ2-1 | NA | TRBV16 | TRBD1 | CASSQLTGSYNEQFF | TGTGCCAGCAGCCAACTGACAGGGTCGTACAATGAGCAGTTCTTC
TRBJ2-7 | NA | TRBV29-1 | TRBD1 | CSVHPGTGEEQYF | TGCAGCGTTCACCCCGGGACAGGGGAGGAGCAGTACTTC
TRBJ2-1 | NA | TRBV30 | NA | CAWKRSSYNEQFF | TGTGCCTGGAAGCGGAGCTCCTACAATGAGCAGTTCTTC
TRBJ2-7 | NA | TRBV5-5 | NA | CASNPVGIYEQYF | TGTGCCAGCAACCCTGTCGGTATCTACGAGCAGTACTTC
TRBJ2-2 | NA | TRBV4-1 | TRBD2 | CASSASGRSSTGELFF | TGCGCCAGCAGCGCTAGCGGGAGGTCCTCCACCGGGGAGCTGTTTTTT
TRBJ2-3 | NA | TRBV7-2 | TRBD2 | CASSLRLAGFTDTQYF | TGTGCCAGCAGCTTACGACTAGCGGGCTTCACAGATACGCAGTATTTT
TRBJ1-2 | NA | TRBV6-5 | NA | CASSPGWIYGYTF | TGTGCCAGCAGCCCGGGTTGGATCTATGGCTACACCTTC
TRBJ1-5 | NA | TRBV10-3 | TRBD1 | CAISTGGPQHF | TGTGCCATCAGCACAGGGGGCCCCCAGCATTTT
TRBJ1-3 | NA | TRBV7-8 | NA | CASSDKSSGNTIYF | TGTGCCAGCAGCGACAAATCCTCTGGAAACACCATATATTTT
TRBJ2-5 | NA | TRBV5-1 | TRBD2 | CASSLGTSGGQETQYF | TGCGCCAGCAGCTTAGGGACTAGCGGGGGGCAAGAGACCCAGTACTTC
TRBJ2-5 | NA | TRBV2 | TRBD1 | CATSQGARETQYF | TGTGCCACCTCCCAGGGGGCGCGGGAGACCCAGTACTTC
TRBJ1-3 | NA | TRBV2 | TRBD1 | CATGTGGPLSGNTIYF | TGTGCCACCGGGACAGGGGGTCCCCTCTCTGGAAACACCATATATTTT
TRBJ2-2 | NA | TRBV6-5 | TRBD1 | CASSPRDRGSGELFF | TGTGCCAGCAGTCCCCGGGACAGGGGATCCGGGGAGCTGTTTTTT
TRBJ2-7 | once | TRBV18 | TRBD2 | CASSPTRGGLQYF | TGTGCCAGCTCACCGACCCGGGGGGGACTTCAGTACTTC
TRBJ1-4 | NA | TRBV5-1 | NA | CASSEGTLGGEKLFF | TGCGCCAGCAGCGAAGGGACCCTGGGGGGTGAAAAACTGTTTTTT